This T cell receptor beta chain was retrieved from a study of beta chain features in type 1 diabetes (dated by TCRdb to the late 2010s). With regard to the full study: No differences in mean age, gender distribution, total cell number or subset yield were found between patients and healthy donors. Naive and central memory subsets were obtained from all 30 or so donors, but regulatory and stem cell-like memory subsets were isolated from only 8 patients and roughly eight healthy donors. The study compared the TCRB repertoires of sorted circulating CD4+ T cell subsets in recently diagnosed type 1 diabetes patients with those in matched healthy donors. A total of roughly 98,000,000 sorted cells were examined across all samples, and RNA yield correlated strongly with the number of cells per subset. Broader findings and caveats from the paper: Naive, central memory and regulatory TCRB repertoires appeared more similar among patients than among healthy donors. At VDJ recombination sites, type 1 diabetes patients had fewer insertions and more deleted nucleotides, which implies abnormalities in thymic rearrangement. In all four CD4+ subsets, TCRB CDR3 length was moderately but significantly shorter in type 1 diabetes patients. PCR may preferentially amplify shorter templates, but because patient and control samples were amplified and corrected together, any resulting skew would affect both groups equally. Because cDNA was sequenced instead of genomic DNA, activated cells with high expression could be over-represented, although the groups did not differ in activation or CD3 levels. Only small numbers of individuals were included in the HLA sub-analyses, which left unresolved whether HLA type had any influence on TCRB rearrangement.

The table lists this clone with a few counts. It lacks a known antigen. The sample holds no much larger clone one base away, and base qualities are not on file. Each donor gave one peripheral blood draw, averaging approximately 0.12 L, which was collected into heparinised tubes. Naive, central memory, regulatory and stem cell-like memory CD4+ T cells were sorted on a BD FACSAria II using a panel including CD45RO, CCR7, CD25, CD127, CD95 and CD27. Every sorted population had a purity above 98%. PBMCs were isolated immediately by Lymphoprep density gradient centrifugation and stained directly without culture. So that batch effects would be minimized, each experiment stained and sorted samples in pairs, pairing one healthy donor with one patient. According to the germline V gene, CDR1 reads SGHAT and CDR2 reads FQNNGV. V and J are truncated by 5 bases and 3 bases respectively, leaving an intervening sequence of 2 bases. From the cysteine up to the phenylalanine, the CDR3 has a length of 10 residues. Only the CDR3 part of the read is kept: 30 bases, read in frame from the first base.

All of the isolated RNA was reverse transcribed with the High Capacity cDNA Reverse Transcription Kit, so expressed TCRB transcripts were sequenced. Deep immunoSEQ sequencing was performed on naive, central memory and regulatory T cell samples, with an average of roughly 3.3 million total reads per sample. Sorted cells were lysed in RLT buffer, and RNA was extracted using DNase-treated RNeasy Micro or Mini kits according to cell number. To prevent cross-contamination, each cell subset was processed individually, whereas patient and healthy donor samples were processed jointly. The immunoSEQ multiplex PCR was used to amplify TCRB sequences from cDNA, generating 87-bp fragments that spanned the CDR3 region. Sequencing of the amplicons was done on the Illumina HiSeq platform. Processing in the source paper ran as follows. Synthetic template baselines were used to correct PCR bias computationally, reads within Hamming distance 2 were collapsed, and singletons that could not be merged were discarded. By aligning reads against IMGT, V, D and J genes, CDR3 length, and insertions or deletions at six rearrangement sites were assigned. Within each subset, clonotype counts were normalized to sorted cell number, after which true diversity and Gini coefficients were computed with the tcR R package. Repertoire sharing was quantified using the overlap coefficient calculated on TCRB nucleotide sequences. Out-of-frame TCRB sequences from naive cells were analyzed to stand in for the pre-selection repertoire. TCRdb took over this immuneACCESS table, retaining in-frame rearrangements with V and J assigned. Such tables are incomplete; in checked studies, under half of the missing clones stem from an unresolved V gene, and the remainder is unexplained. V and J calls plus clone size are reproduced from that table; the DNA served to infer D and trimming. This sample holds under 300,000 clones; about 14% were observed only once. The ten largest clones represent approximately 0.02% of the sample.

The sequence links TRBV11-2 to TRBJ2-7; the D gene lacks a confident call. Input material: naive CD4+ T cells from blood. The cell subset or site label of this sample denotes: true naive CD4+ T cells. The sequence was obtained from a man in his thirties or forties with type 1 diabetes. The CDR3 corresponds to CASSLYEQYF. Here is the DNA: TGTGCCAGCAGCCTCTACGAGCAGTACTTC.